These 3 T cell receptor beta chains originate from one sample sequenced in a study of T cell responses to AZD1222 COVID-19 vaccine. Sequencing was performed with immunoSEQ multiplex PCR; in TCRdb, only in-frame clones are kept and a portion is missing. This table has some 130,000 clones, 89% appearing once. Source: peripheral blood, taken on day 0 of AZD1222 vaccination. The receptors stem from an adult in good health.

A single count supports this clone. The J gene is TRBJ2-2, the V gene TRBV27, with 12 bases aligning to TRBD2. Unmatched junction bases numbered 21, after V lost 8 bases and J lost 2 bases. The CDR3 totals 21 residues. Germline CDR1 and CDR2: MNHEY and SMNVEV (reference sequence). DNA for the CDR3: TGTGCCAGCGGAGCCTTTACTAGCGGGGGGTCCCGAAGAATCAACACCGGGGAGCTGTTTTTT. It codes for CASGAFTSGGSRRINTGELFF.

This chain links TRBV6-2 or TRBV6-3 with TRBJ1-1; unclear D gene. CDR1 and CDR2 (germline): MNHEY, SVGEGT. This CDR3 has 13 residues. V lost 6 bases to trimming and J lost 4 bases, with 12 bases between them. CDR3 sequence reads: CASSAVGSTEAFF. DNA of the CDR3: TGTGCCAGCAGCGCGGTGGGGAGCACTGAAGCTTTCTTT.

The chain carries TRBV4-3 and TRBJ2-1, with 13 bases fitting TRBD2. J gave up 6 bases and V 0 bases, and 8 bases lay outside the gene matches. This CDR3 has 18 residues. Germline assignment: CDR1 LGHNA and CDR2 YSLEER. The chain's CDR3 is CASSQDKPGLAGSNEQFF. The DNA of the CDR3 is TGCGCCAGCAGCCAAGACAAGCCGGGACTAGCGGGGAGCAATGAGCAGTTCTTC.